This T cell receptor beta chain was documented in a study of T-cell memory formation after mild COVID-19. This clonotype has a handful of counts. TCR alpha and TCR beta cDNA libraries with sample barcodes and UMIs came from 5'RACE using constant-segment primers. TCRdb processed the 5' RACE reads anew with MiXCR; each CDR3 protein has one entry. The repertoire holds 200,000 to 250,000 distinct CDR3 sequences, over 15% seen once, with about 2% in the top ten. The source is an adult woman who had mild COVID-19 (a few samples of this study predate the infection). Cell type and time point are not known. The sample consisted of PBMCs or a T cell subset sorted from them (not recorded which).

CDR3 coding DNA: TGCAGTGCTACCGCTTCGGGTCACTACACAGATACGCAGTATTTT. Encoded protein: CSATASGHYTDTQYF. The chain is built from TRBV20-1 and TRBJ2-3; no firm D call. The CDR3 runs 15 residues. CDR1 is DFQATT and CDR2 is SNEGSKA in the germline V gene (reference sequence). V was trimmed by 4 bases and J by 2 bases, leaving 16 bases between them.